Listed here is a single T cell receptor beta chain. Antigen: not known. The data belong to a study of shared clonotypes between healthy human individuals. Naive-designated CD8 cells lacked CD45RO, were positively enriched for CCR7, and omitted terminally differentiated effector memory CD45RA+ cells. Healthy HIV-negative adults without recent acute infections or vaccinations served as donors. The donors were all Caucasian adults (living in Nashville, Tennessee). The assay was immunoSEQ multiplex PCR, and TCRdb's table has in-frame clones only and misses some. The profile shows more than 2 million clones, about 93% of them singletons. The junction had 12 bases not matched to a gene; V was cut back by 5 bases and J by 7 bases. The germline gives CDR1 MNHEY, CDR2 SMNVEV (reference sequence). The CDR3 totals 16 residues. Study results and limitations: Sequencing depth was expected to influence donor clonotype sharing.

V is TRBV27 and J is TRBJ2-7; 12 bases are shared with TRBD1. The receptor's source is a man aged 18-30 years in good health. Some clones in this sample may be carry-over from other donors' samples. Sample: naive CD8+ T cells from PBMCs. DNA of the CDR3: TGTGCCAGCAGTCATATTACGGGACAGGGGGCTTCGGAGCAGTACTTC. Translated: CASSHITGQGASEQYF.